What follows are 12 T cell receptor beta chains derived from one specimen sequenced in a study of blood T cells in healthy people across ages. Through a sample-barcoded 5' primer and a J-beta primer mix, a second PCR was run for 7 to 11 cycles. TCRdb re-analysed the 5' RACE reads in MiXCR, keeping a single row per CDR3 protein. The top ten clones hold about 7.7% of a sample with 1.5 million to 2 million distinct CDR3 sequences, 25% to 30% of them seen once. The sample was blood. Receptor source: a woman aged 30 to 39 in good health.

This clonotype was picked up many times. The CDR3 DNA reads TGTGCCAGCAGCCGAACAGGGGGCGGCAATCAGCCCCAGCATTTT. Protein product: CASSRTGGGNQPQHF. The chain links TRBV28 to TRBJ1-5; 9 bases line up with TRBD1. The germline V gene has CDR1 MDHEN and CDR2 SYDVKM. CDR3 length: 15 amino acids. J was trimmed by 2 bases and V by 6 bases; bases with no gene match: 5.

This chain connects TRBV20-1 to TRBJ1-2, with 9 positions matching TRBD1. V dropped 6 bases and J dropped 2; count of bases not matched to a gene: 7. CDR1 DFQATT and CDR2 SNEGSKA come from the germline V gene (reference sequence). This CDR3 is 14 amino acids long. The CDR3 nucleotides are TGCAGTGCGACCCTCGGGACAGGGAACTATGGCTACACCTTC. Translation gives CSATLGTGNYGYTF.

This clonotype was seen only a few times. The chain recombines TRBV30 with TRBJ2-6, with D perhaps matching TRBD1 or TRBD2 (5 bases each). The V end was cut by 0 bases, the J end by 2 bases, with 20 bases between. Germline CDR1 and CDR2: GTSNPN and SVGIG (reference sequence). The CDR3 contains 19 residues. CDR3 nucleotide sequence: TGTGCCTGGAGTGTAGTGGGTCGGGACCTAATAGCTGGGGCCAACGTCCTGACTTTC. This codes for CAWSVVGRDLIAGANVLTF.

This clonotype showed up just a few times. The chain recombines TRBV29-1 with TRBJ1-2; D is undetermined. Germline lookup yields CDR1 SQVTM and CDR2 ANQGSEA. The CDR3 has 10 residues. The V end was cut by 7 bases, the J end by 6 bases, with 9 bases between. In DNA form, the CDR3 reads TGCAGCGGGGATGGCGATGGCTACACCTTC. This sequence encodes CSGDGDGYTF.

This clonotype was observed many times. V gene TRBV7-2 combines with J gene TRBJ2-7, with D perhaps given as TRBD1 or TRBD2 (5 bases each). Trimming pared 1 base from V and 2 bases from J, leaving 18 bases between. Looked up from germline, CDR1 is SGHTA and CDR2 is FQGNSA. This CDR3 comprises 17 residues. This CDR3 reads CASSLDLGEFGTYEQYF. The CDR3 region has the DNA TGTGCCAGCAGCTTAGACCTAGGGGAATTCGGGACCTACGAGCAGTACTTC.

Many counts were recorded for this clonotype. A read error may produce the germline difference seen at one junction end. The genes are TRBV5-1 and TRBJ2-5; 9 nucleotides line up with TRBD1. The CDR3 is made up of 14 amino acids. Per the germline V gene, CDR1 is SGHRS and CDR2 is YFSETQ. The CDR3 region is CASSSGQGKETQYF. In DNA, the CDR3 is TGTGCCAGCAGCAGTGGACAGGGGAAAGAGACCCAGTACTTC.

This clonotype came up a few times. The chain combines TRBV3-1 with TRBJ2-5, with D perhaps assigned TRBD1 or TRBD2 (6 bases each). CDR1 and CDR2 (germline): LGHDT, YNNKEL (reference sequence). This CDR3 has 15 amino acids. V was trimmed by 2 bases and J by 4 bases, leaving 14 bases between them. CDR3 in amino acids: CASSQWRGDGETQYF. Written as DNA, the CDR3 is TGTGCCAGCAGCCAATGGAGGGGGGATGGAGAGACCCAGTACTTC.

A few counts support this clonotype. CDR3 protein: CASSYDRGIETQYF. The CDR3 nucleotides read TGTGCCAGCAGCTACGACAGGGGCATAGAGACCCAGTACTTC. The rearrangement links TRBV7-2 to TRBJ2-5, with TRBD1 matching over 8 bases. V lost 4 bases and J lost 4; bases outside the gene matches: 5. Germline CDR1 reads SGHTA; CDR2 reads FQGNSA. This CDR3 is 14 amino acids long. Based on the CDR3 plus reference TRBV7-2 and TRBJ2-5, the full variable domain is GAGVSQSPSNKVTEKGKDVELRCDPISGHTALYWYRQSLGQGLEFLIYFQGNSAPDKSGLPSDRFSAERTGGSVSTLTIQRTQQEDSAVYLCASSYDRGIETQYFGPGTRLLVL.

The CDR3 DNA is TGTGCCAGCAACCGAGCGAGCGGGGGGGCTGACAATGAGCAGTTCTTC. Its protein is CASNRASGGADNEQFF. The chain is built from TRBV7-2 and TRBJ2-1; 10 bases are shared with TRBD2. The CDR3 sequence is 16 residues long. CDR1 is SGHTA, CDR2 FQGNSA, per germline. Trimming cost V 7 bases and J 5 bases; bases outside gene matches: 11.

This clonotype was recorded many times. The chain employs TRBV12-3 or TRBV12-4 and TRBJ1-2, with 10 bases lining up with TRBD1. Germline trimming cut 1 base from V and 11 bases from J; bases unmatched to any gene: 1. This CDR3 region has 12 residues. Here the CDR3 reads CASSLGQGAYTF. CDR3 sequence (DNA): TGTGCCAGCAGTTTAGGACAGGGGGCATACACCTTC.

As for this clonotype: An end of the junction does not agree with germline; a read error may underlie this. This chain joins TRBV18 and TRBJ1-2; 9 bases fit TRBD1. Germline CDR1 and CDR2: KGHSH and LQKENI. The CDR3 runs to 16 residues. The CDR3 here is CASPPGTGTLNYGYTF. CDR3 bases: TGTGCCAGCCCACCCGGGACAGGGACTTTAAACTATGGCTACACCTTC. The whole variable domain, remainder taken from reference TRBV18 and TRBJ1-2, is NAGVMQNPRHLVRRRGQEARLRCSPMKGHSHVYWYRQLPEEGLKFMVYLQKENIIDESGMPKERFSAEFPKEGPSILRIQQVVRGDSAAYFCASPPGTGTLNYGYTFGSGTRLTVV.

The rearrangement uses TRBV2 and TRBJ2-2, with a weak D call TRBD1 (6 bases). The CDR3 length is 16 residues. Looked up from germline, CDR1 is SNHLY and CDR2 is FYNNEI. V was shortened by 4 bases and J by 2 bases, with 14 bases between the two germline ends. CDR3 loop: CASSGMAGANTGELFF. The CDR3 region has the DNA TGTGCCAGCAGTGGGATGGCAGGGGCTAACACCGGGGAGCTGTTTTTT.